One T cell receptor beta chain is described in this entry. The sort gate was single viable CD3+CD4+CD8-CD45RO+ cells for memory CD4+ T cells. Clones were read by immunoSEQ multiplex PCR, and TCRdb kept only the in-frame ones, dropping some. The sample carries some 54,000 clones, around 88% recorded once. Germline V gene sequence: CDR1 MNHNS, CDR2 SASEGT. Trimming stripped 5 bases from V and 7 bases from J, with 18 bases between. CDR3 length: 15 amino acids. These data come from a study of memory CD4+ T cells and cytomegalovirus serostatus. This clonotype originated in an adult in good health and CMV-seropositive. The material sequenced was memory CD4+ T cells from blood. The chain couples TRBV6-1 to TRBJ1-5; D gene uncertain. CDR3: CASSHQRAREQPQHF. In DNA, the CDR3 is TGTGCCAGCAGTCACCAGCGGGCGAGGGAGCAGCCCCAGCATTTT.